This T cell receptor beta chain was recovered during a study of T cells in Graves' hyperthyroidism and ophthalmopathy. There were TCR beta CDR3 regions amplified from RNA transcripts. A set of HTBI primers served as the primers for a first-round RT-PCR of the TCR CDR3. Each CDR3 protein gets one entry after TCRdb re-called the multiplex PCR reads with MiXCR. The data hold about 520,000 distinct CDR3 sequences, with approximately 24% observed a single time. The ends were cut back, 5 bases at V and 0 bases at J, with 8 bases in the middle. This CDR3 is 14 amino acids long. Germline assignment: CDR1 SGHTA and CDR2 FQGTGA.

The origin of this receptor is a woman aged 25 to 39 with Graves' ophthalmopathy. The chain carries TRBV7-3 and TRBJ1-3; no firm D call. Sequenced material: blood. The CDR3 coding sequence is TGTGCCAGCAGCCGTGACCACTCTGGAAACACCATATATTTT. This gives the protein CASSRDHSGNTIYF.